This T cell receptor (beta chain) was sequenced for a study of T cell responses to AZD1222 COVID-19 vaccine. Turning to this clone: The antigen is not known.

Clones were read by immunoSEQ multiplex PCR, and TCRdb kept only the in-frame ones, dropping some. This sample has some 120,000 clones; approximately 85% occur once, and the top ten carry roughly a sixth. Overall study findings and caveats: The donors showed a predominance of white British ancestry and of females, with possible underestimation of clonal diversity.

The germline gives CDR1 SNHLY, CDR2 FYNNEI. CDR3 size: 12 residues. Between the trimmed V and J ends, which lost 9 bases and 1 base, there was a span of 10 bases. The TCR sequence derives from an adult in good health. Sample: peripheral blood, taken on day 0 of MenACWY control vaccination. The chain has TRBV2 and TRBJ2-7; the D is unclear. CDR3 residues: CARGQESYEQYF. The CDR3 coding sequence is TGTGCCAGGGGCCAGGAATCCTACGAGCAGTACTTC.